A selection of T cell receptor beta chains follows, all from one sample in a study of T cell responses to AZD1222 COVID-19 vaccine. Only in-frame clones appear in the TCRdb table, and some are missing; sequencing was by immunoSEQ multiplex PCR. The repertoire holds some 100,000 clones, with 86% as singletons. The sequencing here drew on peripheral blood, taken 28 days after the second AZD1222 dose. These receptors were obtained from an adult who received the AZD1222 COVID-19 vaccine. CDR3s include the opening cysteine and the closing phenylalanine or tryptophan. Each record gives: clone size, D gene, J gene, V gene, CDR3 protein, CDR3 DNA. A D gene is named only where the DNA matches it firmly. Size is stated for part of the rows, as once, few or many counts, or as a class when the clone is expanded.

NA TRBD1 TRBJ1-3 TRBV29-1 CSVARQGEGNTIYF TGCAGCGTTGCACGACAGGGAGAAGGAAACACCATATATTTT
NA TRBD1 TRBJ1-2 TRBV4-2 CASSQDGSTGANYGYTF TGTGCCAGCAGCCAAGATGGGTCAACAGGGGCTAACTATGGCTACACCTTC
NA NA TRBJ2-2 TRBV5-1 CASSRYELNTGELFF TGCGCCAGCAGCCGCTACGAGTTGAACACCGGGGAGCTGTTTTTT
once TRBD2 TRBJ2-1 TRBV2 CASSESLAGGGDEQFF TGTGCCAGCAGTGAAAGTCTAGCGGGGGGAGGAGATGAGCAGTTCTTC
NA TRBD2 TRBJ2-7 TRBV5-4 CASSLGLAGTYEQYF TGTGCCAGCAGCTTAGGGCTAGCGGGAACTTACGAGCAGTACTTC
few NA TRBJ2-1 TRBV5-1 CASSLRAESSYNEQFF TGCGCCAGCAGCTTGCGAGCGGAAAGCTCCTACAATGAGCAGTTCTTC
NA TRBD2 TRBJ2-5 TRBV9 CASSVGLALIQETQYF TGTGCCAGCAGCGTGGGACTAGCGCTAATCCAAGAGACCCAGTACTTC
NA TRBD1 TRBJ2-1 TRBV18 CASSPPQGASSNEQFF TGTGCCAGCTCACCACCACAGGGGGCATCGTCGAATGAGCAGTTCTTC
NA TRBD1 TRBJ2-7 TRBV18 CASSLGTGDNEQYF TGTGCCAGCTCACTAGGGACAGGGGACAACGAGCAGTACTTC
NA NA TRBJ1-1 TRBV12-3/TRBV12-4 CASSFSGNTEAFF TGTGCCAGCAGTTTTTCGGGAAACACTGAAGCTTTCTTT
NA NA TRBJ2-5 TRBV27 CASRRQSQETQYF TGTGCCAGCAGGAGACAGTCCCAAGAGACCCAGTACTTC
NA TRBD2 TRBJ2-5 TRBV11-2 CASSSTSGGAGETQYF TGTGCCAGCAGCTCGACTAGCGGGGGGGCCGGGGAGACCCAGTACTTC
NA NA TRBJ1-5 TRBV28 CASSLWSGVYSNQPQHF TGTGCCAGCAGTTTATGGTCAGGGGTTTATAGCAATCAGCCCCAGCATTTT
NA NA TRBJ2-2 TRBV5-1 CASSLSGNANTGELFF TGCGCCAGCAGCTTGAGTGGCAACGCGAACACCGGGGAGCTGTTTTTT
NA NA TRBJ2-7 TRBV7-2 CASSFRQSYEQYF TGTGCCAGCAGCTTTAGACAGTCCTACGAGCAGTACTTC
few NA TRBJ2-2 TRBV7-9 CASSLGTYNTGELFF TGTGCCAGCAGCTTAGGGACATATAACACCGGGGAGCTGTTTTTT
NA TRBD1 TRBJ2-2 TRBV19 CASTLGQGDTGELFF TGTGCCAGTACCCTGGGACAGGGGGACACCGGGGAGCTGTTTTTT
once NA TRBJ2-1 TRBV7-7 CASSPAVGYEQFF TGTGCCAGCAGCCCGGCCGTGGGTTATGAGCAGTTCTTC
NA NA TRBJ2-4 TRBV5-8 CASSLKGAKNIQYF TGTGCCAGCAGCTTAAAGGGAGCCAAAAACATTCAGTACTTC
NA NA TRBJ2-7 TRBV7-9 CASSLNGAEQYF TGTGCCAGCAGCTTAAACGGGGCCGAGCAGTACTTC
once NA TRBJ2-3 TRBV28 CASTQVGGDDTQYF TGTGCCAGCACCCAAGTGGGCGGGGATGATACGCAGTATTTT
NA NA TRBJ2-6 TRBV9 CASSGGFGANVLTF TGTGCCAGCAGCGGAGGGTTTGGGGCCAACGTCCTGACTTTC
NA NA TRBJ1-1 TRBV9 CASSPAGLTNTEAFF TGTGCCAGCAGCCCCGCGGGGCTAACGAACACTGAAGCTTTCTTT
once NA TRBJ1-2 TRBV7-9 CASSQGLGYGYTF TGTGCCAGCAGCCAAGGGCTTGGGTATGGCTACACCTTC
NA TRBD1 TRBJ1-1 TRBV7-3 CASSQGQGGTEAFF TGTGCCAGCAGCCAAGGACAGGGCGGCACTGAAGCTTTCTTT
few NA TRBJ1-3 TRBV9 CASSVGVSSGNTIYF TGTGCCAGCAGCGTAGGCGTGAGCTCTGGAAACACCATATATTTT
NA NA TRBJ2-2 TRBV3-1/TRBV3-2 CASSPRPVSNTGELFF TGTGCCAGCAGCCCGAGGCCGGTTTCGAACACCGGGGAGCTGTTTTTT
NA TRBD1 TRBJ1-6 TRBV7-9 CASRPTGAGNSPLHF TGTGCCAGCAGGCCTACAGGGGCGGGAAATTCACCCCTCCACTTT
NA NA TRBJ2-1 TRBV5-6 CASSLEVLQGSNEQFF TGTGCCAGCAGCCTAGAGGTGCTCCAGGGGTCCAATGAGCAGTTCTTC
NA TRBD1 TRBJ1-1 TRBV15 CATSRLDRGNTEAFF TGTGCCACCAGCAGACTTGACAGGGGGAACACTGAAGCTTTCTTT
NA TRBD1 TRBJ1-2 TRBV27 CASSSRTGTYMGYTF TGTGCCAGCAGTTCAAGGACAGGTACCTATATGGGCTACACCTTC
NA NA TRBJ1-2 TRBV6-1 CASSELGGDGYTF TGTGCCAGCAGTGAATTAGGGGGTGATGGCTACACCTTC
NA NA TRBJ2-1 TRBV28 CASSLGEFNEQFF TGTGCCAGCAGCCTCGGAGAATTCAATGAGCAGTTCTTC
NA NA TRBJ1-4 TRBV5-4 CASSLGPPPTNEKLFF TGTGCCAGCAGCTTGGGGCCTCCTCCCACTAATGAAAAACTGTTTTTT
NA NA TRBJ1-2 TRBV6-2/TRBV6-3 CASSYTVAYGYTF TGTGCCAGCAGTTACACAGTGGCGTATGGCTACACCTTC
NA NA TRBJ2-1 TRBV10-2 CASSETPTGIYNEQFF TGCGCCAGCAGTGAGACCCCGACAGGAATCTACAATGAGCAGTTCTTC
NA NA TRBJ1-6 TRBV6-2/TRBV6-3 CASSYSGRRNSPLHF TGTGCCAGCAGTTATTCGGGACGGAGAAATTCACCCCTCCACTTT
NA TRBD1 TRBJ1-2 TRBV27 CASRIGQGEGYTF TGTGCCAGCAGGATAGGACAGGGAGAGGGCTACACCTTC
NA NA TRBJ1-5 TRBV18 CASSAQGRRVSNQPQHF TGTGCCAGCTCAGCACAGGGAAGAAGGGTGAGCAATCAGCCCCAGCATTTT
NA TRBD2 TRBJ2-7 TRBV7-9 CASSNVLRRGYSYEQYF TGTGCCAGCAGCAACGTCTTGCGGCGGGGGTATTCCTACGAGCAGTACTTC
NA NA TRBJ2-1 TRBV7-2 CASSGIRASWEQFF TGTGCCAGCAGCGGGATTAGGGCATCCTGGGAGCAGTTCTTC
NA NA TRBJ1-2 TRBV5-4 CASSLGTEGYGYTF TGTGCCAGCAGCTTAGGGACCGAGGGCTATGGCTACACCTTC
NA NA TRBJ2-5 TRBV7-2 CASSLFKLGRRMKTQYF TGTGCCAGCAGCTTATTCAAGTTAGGTCGGAGGATGAAGACCCAGTACTTC
NA NA TRBJ1-5 TRBV4-3 CASSQDLNQPQHF TGCGCCAGCAGCCAAGACCTTAATCAGCCCCAGCATTTT
NA TRBD1 TRBJ1-6 TRBV6-5 CASRRQGVNSPLHF TGTGCCAGCAGAAGACAGGGGGTGAATTCACCCCTCCACTTT
NA NA TRBJ1-6 TRBV27 CASSLIGSPLHF TGTGCCAGCAGTTTAATTGGATCACCCCTCCACTTT
NA NA TRBJ2-1 TRBV27 CASTSWGQENEQFF TGTGCCAGTACTAGTTGGGGACAAGAAAATGAGCAGTTCTTC
NA NA TRBJ2-7 TRBV7-8 CASSLSRGPTSYEQYF TGTGCCAGCAGCTTATCCCGGGGACCCACCTCCTACGAGCAGTACTTC
NA NA TRBJ2-5 TRBV27 CASSLSYQETQYF TGTGCCAGCAGTTTGTCTTACCAAGAGACCCAGTACTTC